Presented here are 9 T cell receptor beta chains from one specimen sequenced in a study of lymphopenia after photon versus proton radiotherapy. Sequencing was performed with immunoSEQ multiplex PCR; in TCRdb, only in-frame clones are kept and a portion is missing. The sample has around 20,000 clones, approximately 85% seen once; the top ten hold under 3.5%. This specimen consisted of peripheral blood, obtained from a patient treated with photon-based radiotherapy. The origin of the receptors is a woman aged 50 to 60 with pancreatic cancer.

This rearrangement joins TRBV27 to TRBJ2-5, with D perhaps TRBD1 (6 bases). Germline V gene lookup returns CDR1 MNHEY and CDR2 SMNVEV (reference sequence). The V end was cut by 3 bases, the J end by 0 bases, with 11 bases between. There are 15 residues in the CDR3. The CDR3 loop reads CASSFLRGYQETQYF. DNA of the CDR3: TGTGCCAGCAGTTTCCTCAGGGGTTACCAAGAGACCCAGTACTTC.

J is TRBJ2-2 and V is TRBV18; 9 bases match TRBD1. Germline CDR1 reads KGHSH; CDR2 reads LQKENI. V was pared by 3 bases and J by 1 base, with 0 bases of the junction left unmatched. The CDR3 is 15 amino acids. In nucleotides, the CDR3 is TGTGCCAGCTCACCGGGACAGGGGAACACCGGGGAGCTGTTTTTT. This translates into CASSPGQGNTGELFF.

This clone was picked up one time. The J gene is TRBJ2-1, the V gene TRBV30; no firm D call. The ends were cut back, 2 bases at V and 7 bases at J, with 12 bases in the middle. The CDR3 is 13 amino acids. The germline gives CDR1 GTSNPN, CDR2 SVGIG (reference sequence). Written as DNA, the CDR3 is TGTGCCTGGAGTCGAAGCTCTCGGAATGAGCAGTTCTTC. Amino acid sequence: CAWSRSSRNEQFF.

The V gene is TRBV27, the J gene TRBJ2-7; weak D call: TRBD1 (5 bases). Trimming removed 6 bases at V and 0 bases at J, with 12 bases between. The germline V gene encodes CDR1 MNHEY and CDR2 SMNVEV (reference sequence). This CDR3 contains 14 residues. DNA for the CDR3: TGTGCCAGCAGCCGGACACGGACCTCCTACGAGCAGTACTTC. Its protein product is CASSRTRTSYEQYF.

The V gene is TRBV5-1, the J gene TRBJ2-2; D is possibly TRBD2 (5 bases). Trimming shortened V by 0 bases and J by 0 bases, and 9 bases separated the two germline ends. The CDR3 is made up of 16 amino acids. CDR1 and CDR2 from the germline V gene are SGHRS and YFSETQ. Written as DNA, the CDR3 is TGCGCCAGCAGCTTGGCGAGCGGATCGAACACCGGGGAGCTGTTTTTT. Translated: CASSLASGSNTGELFF. The full variable domain, its missing parts supplied by reference TRBV5-1 and TRBJ2-2, is KAGVTQTPRYLIKTRGQQVTLSCSPISGHRSVSWYQQTPGQGLQFLFEYFSETQRNKGNFPGRFSGRQFSNSRSEMNVSTLELGDSALYLCASSLASGSNTGELFFGEGSRLTVL.

The chain uses TRBV6-5 and TRBJ2-3, with a weak D call TRBD2 (5 bases). CDR1 MNHEY and CDR2 SVGAGI come from the germline V gene. Trimming took off 2 bases at V and 4 bases at J, with 10 bases between the two ends. The CDR3 length is 14 residues. CDR3 amino acids: CASSYVASSDTQYF. The CDR3 nucleotides are TGTGCCAGCAGTTACGTCGCTAGCTCAGATACGCAGTATTTT.

The chain recombines TRBV5-1 with TRBJ2-3, with 7 bases aligning to TRBD2. This CDR3 region has 15 residues. The V gene end was trimmed by 5 bases and the J gene end by 1 base; junction bases not matched to a gene: 7. CDR1 and CDR2 (germline): SGHRS, YFSETQ. The CDR3 spells CASRGGRGGTDTQYF. The CDR3 nucleotides read TGCGCCAGCAGGGGCGGGAGAGGGGGCACAGATACGCAGTATTTT.

In this sample, this clone turned up a few times. The J gene is TRBJ1-1, the V gene TRBV19; 8 positions agree with TRBD1. J gave up 4 bases and V 6 bases, and 7 bases lay outside the gene matches. Germline CDR1 and CDR2: LNHDA and SQIVND (reference sequence). The CDR3 runs 14 residues. CDR3 nucleotide sequence: TGTGCCAGTAGGTCCCCCCAGGGGGCCACTGAAGCTTTCTTT. This translates into CASRSPQGATEAFF.

The chain joins TRBV6-1 to TRBJ1-4; the D is unclear. CDR3 length: 15 amino acids. Trimming left V 5 bases short and J 0 bases short, with 10 bases between. Per the germline V gene, CDR1 is MNHNS and CDR2 is SASEGT. This CDR3 reads CASSPGPATNEKLFF. The DNA of the CDR3 is TGTGCCAGCAGTCCAGGCCCGGCAACTAATGAAAAACTGTTTTTT.